These 28 T cell receptor beta chains came from one sample sequenced in a study of PD-1 blockade in classical Hodgkin lymphoma. With no exception, relapse followed autologous stem cell transplantation in all patients, and brentuximab vedotin exposure varied. TCRdb's copy holds only in-frame clones and misses some; the assay was immunoSEQ multiplex PCR. The sample contains approximately 32,000 clones, roughly four fifths of which appear only once. Sequenced here: peripheral blood mononuclear cells (PBMCs), sampled at baseline. Source of these receptors: a human donor with classical Hodgkin lymphoma.

This clone was seen a single time. The chain links TRBV7-3 to TRBJ1-5; D unclear. Trimming cost V 3 bases and J 6 bases, with 9 bases left between them. CDR3 size: 13 residues. Germline CDR1 SGHTA, CDR2 FQGTGA. CDR3 DNA: TGTGCCAGCAGCTTCCAAGAGGGTCAGCCCCAGCATTTT. Protein sequence: CASSFQEGQPQHF.

The rearrangement joins TRBV29-1 to TRBJ1-1; TRBD1 is a possible D gene (5 bases). The germline V gene has CDR1 SQVTM and CDR2 ANQGSEA. The length of the CDR3 is 13 residues. The germline V and J ends were trimmed by 6 bases and 0 bases, with 11 bases remaining between them. DNA for the CDR3: TGCAGCGTGGGCCAGGGCCTGAACACTGAAGCTTTCTTT. Translating gives CSVGQGLNTEAFF.

This chain joins TRBV29-1 and TRBJ2-5, with D tentatively TRBD1 (6 bases). The CDR3 is 14 residues long. V lost 6 bases and J lost 5, with 19 bases in between. Germline V lookup: CDR1 SQVTM, CDR2 ANQGSEA. The CDR3 DNA follows: TGCAGCGTGGCGATGAGGGGGTTTGGGGAGACCCAGTACTTC. Its protein is CSVAMRGFGETQYF.

The table lists this clone with a count of one. J is TRBJ1-1 and V is TRBV5-6; D not certain. The CDR3 length is 10 residues. V was trimmed by 8 bases and J by 6 bases, leaving 8 bases between them. Germline V gene data show CDR1 as SGHDT and CDR2 as YYEEEE. CDR3 amino acids: CASEVAEAFF. The CDR3 DNA reads as TGTGCCAGTGAGGTCGCTGAAGCTTTCTTT. Filled out from reference TRBV5-6 and TRBJ1-1, the complete variable domain reads DAGVTQSPTHLIKTRGQQVTLRCSPKSGHDTVSWYQQALGQGPQFIFQYYEEEERQRGNFPDRFSGHQFPNYSSELNVNALLLGDSALYLCASEVAEAFFGQGTRLTVV.

This clone came up once. This chain connects TRBV11-3 to TRBJ2-6; D not certain. The germline gives CDR1 SGHNT, CDR2 YENEEA. CDR3 length: 14 amino acids. V dropped 4 bases and J dropped 2 bases, with 6 bases sitting between them. The CDR3 sequence is CASSSLAGANVLTF. The CDR3 nucleotides are TGTGCCAGCAGCTCACTTGCTGGGGCCAACGTCCTGACTTTC. The complete variable domain, with remaining parts taken from reference TRBV11-3 and TRBJ2-6, reads EAGVVQSPRYKIIEKKQPVAFWCNPISGHNTLYWYLQNLGQGPELLIRYENEEAVDDSQLPKDRFSAERLKGVDSTLKIQPAELGDSAVYLCASSSLAGANVLTFGAGSRLTVL.

The chain combines TRBV19 with TRBJ1-1; 7 bases are shared with TRBD1. In germline, CDR1 is LNHDA, CDR2 SQIVND (reference sequence). The CDR3 is made up of 13 amino acids. V was clipped by 6 bases and J by 6 bases; unmatched bases: 7. Written as DNA, the CDR3 is TGTGCCAGTAGCTCCGACAGGGTGGCTGAAGCTTTCTTT. It codes for CASSSDRVAEAFF.

About this clone: A read error may produce the germline difference seen at one junction end. Other DNA sequences in this sample translate to the same CDR3. The CDR3, as DNA: TGTGCTAGCAGTTATGAGGTTCGCGAATCGAACACTGAAGCTTTCTTT. Protein product: CASSYEVRESNTEAFF. This chain links TRBV6-6 with TRBJ1-1; D call uncertain. Germline CDR1 is MNHNY and CDR2 is SVGAGI (reference sequence). CDR3 length: 16 residues.

V and J are TRBV28 and TRBJ1-1; 7 bases are a match to TRBD1. Per germline, CDR1 MDHEN and CDR2 SYDVKM. V lost 7 bases, J lost 0 bases, and 8 bases stayed unmatched. The length of the CDR3 is 15 residues. The CDR3 spells CASTSDRSLNTEAFF. In DNA form, the CDR3 reads TGTGCCAGCACCTCGGACAGGTCACTGAACACTGAAGCTTTCTTT.

The gene calls are TRBV19 and TRBJ1-5; D gene ambiguous. CDR1 LNHDA and CDR2 SQIVND come from the germline V gene (reference sequence). The CDR3 sequence is 14 residues long. V was shortened by 6 bases and J by 3 bases, with 12 bases between the two germline ends. The CDR3 protein is CASRMEINNQPQHF. For the CDR3, the DNA is TGTGCCAGTAGAATGGAAATAAACAATCAGCCCCAGCATTTT.

The J gene is TRBJ2-2, the V gene TRBV11-2; D gene uncertain. The germline CDR1 and CDR2 sequences are SGHAT and FQNNGV. V dropped 0 bases and J dropped 7 bases, with 18 bases sitting between them. The CDR3 covers 17 residues. Here the CDR3 reads CASSLDVERALDGELFF. Written as DNA, the CDR3 is TGTGCCAGCAGCTTAGACGTAGAAAGGGCCTTGGACGGGGAGCTGTTTTTT.

V gene TRBV5-6 combines with J gene TRBJ2-7; D call uncertain. Trimming took 1 base from V and 3 from J, leaving 2 bases between them. The CDR3 covers 11 residues. CDR1 is SGHDT and CDR2 is YYEEEE in the germline V gene. The CDR3 is CASSLNYEQYF. The CDR3 DNA sequence: TGTGCCAGCAGCTTGAACTACGAGCAGTACTTC.

The chain couples TRBV7-2 to TRBJ1-6, with TRBD1 as a possible D gene (5 bases). V was trimmed by 2 bases and J by 4 bases, leaving 18 bases between them. The germline V gene encodes CDR1 SGHTA and CDR2 FQGNSA. CDR3 length equals 18 residues. This CDR3 is CASSLWDPTNPYNSPLHF. The CDR3 DNA follows: TGTGCCAGCAGCTTATGGGACCCGACTAATCCGTATAATTCACCCCTCCACTTT.

The gene calls are TRBV7-8 and TRBJ1-2; D ambiguous. Germline V gene sequence: CDR1 SGHVS, CDR2 FQNEAQ. The CDR3 sequence is 13 residues long. Trimming left V 3 bases short and J 2 bases short, with 7 bases between. The DNA for the CDR3 is TGTGCCAGCAGCTTCAGCGGCAACTATGGCTACACCTTC. Translated, it gives CASSFSGNYGYTF.

This clone was seen only a few times. This chain links TRBV18 with TRBJ2-1, with 11 bases identical to TRBD2. The CDR3 consists of 15 residues. Germline trimming cut 0 bases from V and 10 bases from J; bases unmatched to any gene: 5. The germline CDR1 and CDR2 sequences are KGHSH and LQKENI. This CDR3 is CASSPPDSGGAEQFF. CDR3 sequence (DNA): TGTGCCAGCTCACCACCGGATAGCGGGGGGGCAGAGCAGTTCTTC.

The chain couples TRBV7-8 to TRBJ2-1; 10 nucleotides match TRBD2. After removal of 1 base from V and 5 bases from J, the junction contained 5 bases not matched to a gene. The CDR3 spans 16 residues. Germline CDR1 reads SGHVS; CDR2 reads FQNEAQ. CDR3 in amino acids: CASSLGGLAVHNEQFF. CDR3 sequence (DNA): TGTGCCAGCAGCTTAGGCGGACTAGCGGTCCACAATGAGCAGTTCTTC. The whole variable domain, remainder taken from reference TRBV7-8 and TRBJ2-1, is GAGVSQSPRYKVAKRGQDVALRCDPISGHVSLFWYQQALGQGPEFLTYFQNEAQLDKSGLPSDRFFAERPEGSVSTLKIQRTQQEDSAVYLCASSLGGLAVHNEQFFGPGTRLTVL.

This clone has just a few counts. The gene calls are TRBV12-5 and TRBJ2-5; D gene ambiguous. Deletions cut 8 bases from V and 2 bases from J, with 12 bases between. In germline, CDR1 is LGHNT, CDR2 FRNRAP. This CDR3 has 13 residues. CDR3 protein: CASLTAAQETQYF. The CDR3 nucleotides read TGTGCTAGTTTAACGGCAGCACAAGAGACCCAGTACTTC.

The chain has TRBV7-3 and TRBJ2-3, with D perhaps TRBD1 (5 bases). This CDR3 has 15 amino acids. V was cut by 2 bases and J by 2 bases, with 11 bases left in between. Germline loops: CDR1 SGHTA, CDR2 FQGTGA. CDR3 loop: CASSLGAPDTDTQYF. The CDR3 DNA reads TGTGCCAGCAGCTTAGGGGCACCCGACACAGATACGCAGTATTTT.

The chain carries TRBV27 and TRBJ2-3, with 11 bases aligning to TRBD2. CDR3 length: 16 amino acids. With 5 bases clipped from V and 9 bases from J, the junction kept 13 bases outside the gene matches. From germline, CDR1 is MNHEY and CDR2 SMNVEV (reference sequence). Written as DNA, the CDR3 is TGTGCCAGCAGTGGAAATAGCGGGGGGGCCCGAGGCACGCAGTATTTT. Residues: CASSGNSGGARGTQYF.

The rearrangement uses TRBV6-6 and TRBJ2-5; the D is unclear. TRBJ2-7 matches the DNA end more closely, so the J call is doubtful. The CDR3 is made up of 12 amino acids. Per germline, CDR1 MNHNY and CDR2 SVGAGI (reference sequence). CDR3 in amino acids: CASSSSSYEQYF. CDR3 sequence (DNA): TGTGCCAGCAGTTCGAGCTCCTACGAGCAGTACTTC.

The rearrangement joins TRBV2 to TRBJ1-5; D possibly corresponds to TRBD1 (6 bases). Deletions cut 4 bases from V and 6 bases from J, with 10 bases between. This CDR3 has 13 residues. The V gene's germline CDR1 is SNHLY and CDR2 FYNNEI. Here the CDR3 DNA reads TGTGCCAGCAGTGGGGGGGGGCGTCAGCCCCAGCATTTT. Translated: CASSGGGRQPQHF. Full variable domain (missing parts from reference TRBV2 and TRBJ1-5): EPEVTQTPSHQVTQMGQEVILRCVPISNHLYFYWYRQILGQKVEFLVSFYNNEISEKSEIFDDQFSVERPDGSNFTLKIRSTKLEDSAMYFCASSGGGRQPQHFGDGTRLSIL.

This clone was seen a single time. V and J are TRBV4-2 and TRBJ2-7; no firm D call. CDR3 length: 17 residues. The germline gives CDR1 LGHNA, CDR2 YNFKEQ. Trimming took 0 bases from V and 0 from J, leaving 15 bases between them. CDR3 sequence: CASSQEGNSFISYEQYF. The DNA for the CDR3 is TGTGCCAGCAGCCAAGAAGGGAACAGCTTCATCTCCTACGAGCAGTACTTC.

The chain carries TRBV11-3 and TRBJ2-7; D unresolved. CDR3 length: 14 amino acids. The V and J ends lost 3 bases and 1 base respectively, with 10 bases between them. Germline lookup yields CDR1 SGHNT and CDR2 YENEEA. The CDR3: CASSLPANSYEQYF. The CDR3 DNA follows: TGTGCCAGCAGCTTGCCGGCGAATTCCTACGAGCAGTACTTC.

This clone was detected only a few times. This chain links TRBV30 with TRBJ1-3, with 8 bases aligning to TRBD1. CDR3 length equals 16 residues. Germline trimming cut 8 bases from V and 0 bases from J; bases unmatched to any gene: 12. Germline V gives CDR1 GTSNPN, CDR2 SVGIG (reference sequence). The CDR3 region has the DNA TGTGCCCGATCCCGGGCAGGGGGCCCCTCTGGAAACACCATATATTTT. Translation: CARSRAGGPSGNTIYF.

This chain joins TRBV7-2 and TRBJ2-5; D might be TRBD1 (6 bases). This CDR3 comprises 17 residues. Germline V CDR1 and CDR2: SGHTA, FQGNSA. Between the trimmed V and J ends, which lost 2 bases and 1 base, there was a span of 17 bases. For the CDR3, the DNA is TGTGCCAGCAGCTTAACCGTGACAGGATCCCTCCAAGAGACCCAGTACTTC. This translates into CASSLTVTGSLQETQYF.

The rearrangement joins TRBV11-1 to TRBJ1-4; D is undetermined. The V gene's germline CDR1 is SGHAT and CDR2 FQDESV (reference sequence). This CDR3 region has 15 residues. With 4 bases removed from V and 6 bases from J, the gap between germline ends came to 15 bases. The CDR3 region has the DNA TGTGCCAGCAGCTCGGGAACAGAGGGATATGAAAAACTGTTTTTT. Protein sequence: CASSSGTEGYEKLFF.

As regards this clone: This specimen includes other DNA sequences encoding the same CDR3. The V call is TRBV29-1, the J call TRBJ1-5, with 7 bases fitting TRBD1. This CDR3 comprises 14 residues. V was clipped by 6 bases and J by 2 bases; unmatched bases: 7. Germline CDR1 is SQVTM and CDR2 is ANQGSEA. CDR3 amino acids: CSVGTGQGNQPQHF. Written as DNA, the CDR3 is TGCAGCGTCGGGACCGGACAGGGCAATCAGCCCCAGCATTTT.

The chain recombines TRBV28 with TRBJ2-7; the match to TRBD1 covers 7 bases. The germline CDR1 and CDR2 sequences are MDHEN and SYDVKM. CDR3 length: 16 amino acids. V dropped 1 base and J dropped 2; count of bases not matched to a gene: 8. The CDR3 reads CASSLYRTGDPYEQYF. The CDR3 DNA sequence: TGTGCCAGCAGTTTATATAGGACAGGAGATCCCTACGAGCAGTACTTC.

The CDR3 here is CASSITGIVSPLHF. The CDR3 region has the DNA TGTGCCAGTAGTATAACAGGGATCGTCTCACCCCTCCACTTT. The chain uses TRBV19 and TRBJ1-6; maybe TRBD1 (6 bases). The V end lost 2 bases, the J end lost 10 bases, and 12 bases lay between the germline ends. The CDR3 has 14 amino acids. Germline CDR1 and CDR2: LNHDA and SQIVND (reference sequence).